This T cell receptor (beta chain) was observed in a study of T cell changes during pregnancy in multiple sclerosis (dated by TCRdb to the late 2010s). With regard to the full study: Changes in the T cell repertoire over the course of pregnancy were examined in this study in women with multiple sclerosis.

On this clone: The antigen it recognizes is unknown. Base qualities are not recorded, but no much larger clone differs from it by a single base.

Library preparation used the immunoSEQ multiplex PCR assay. The source is immuneACCESS, and TCRdb retained only in-frame sequences with V and J called. Part of the clones is not carried over; for the studies checked, unresolved V genes explain less than half of this, and the remainder is unexplained. For this sample the table gives about 14,000 clones, of which about 88% were detected only once. About 8.7% of the sample is taken by the ten largest. The junction shows trimming of 3 bases on V and 4 bases on J, plus 9 bases between the germline ends. CDR1 and CDR2 (SNHLY, FYNNEI) derive from the germline V gene. From the cysteine up to the phenylalanine, the CDR3 has a length of 13 residues. Only the CDR3 portion is preserved as DNA: 39 bases, with reading frame beginning at the first base.

The V and J genes are TRBV2 and TRBJ1-2; the D gene assignment is ambiguous. This sample comprised CD8+ T cells from peripheral blood mononuclear cells, obtained in the first trimester of pregnancy. The clonotype originates from a female donor with multiple sclerosis, enrolled in a pregnancy study. The encoded CDR3 is CASSDRGFYGYTF. The nucleotides are TGTGCCAGCAGTGACCGGGGATTCTATGGCTACACCTTC.